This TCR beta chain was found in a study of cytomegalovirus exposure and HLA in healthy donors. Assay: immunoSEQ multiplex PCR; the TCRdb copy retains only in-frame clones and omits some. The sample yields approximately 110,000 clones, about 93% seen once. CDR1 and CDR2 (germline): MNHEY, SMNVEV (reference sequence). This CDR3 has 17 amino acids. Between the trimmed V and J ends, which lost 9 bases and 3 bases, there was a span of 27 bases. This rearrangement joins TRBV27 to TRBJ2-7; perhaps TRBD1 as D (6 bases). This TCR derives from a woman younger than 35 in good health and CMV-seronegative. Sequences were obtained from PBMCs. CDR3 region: CASKTWGQDYTFYEQYF. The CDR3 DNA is TGTGCCAGTAAAACCTGGGGGCAGGATTATACATTCTACGAGCAGTACTTC.